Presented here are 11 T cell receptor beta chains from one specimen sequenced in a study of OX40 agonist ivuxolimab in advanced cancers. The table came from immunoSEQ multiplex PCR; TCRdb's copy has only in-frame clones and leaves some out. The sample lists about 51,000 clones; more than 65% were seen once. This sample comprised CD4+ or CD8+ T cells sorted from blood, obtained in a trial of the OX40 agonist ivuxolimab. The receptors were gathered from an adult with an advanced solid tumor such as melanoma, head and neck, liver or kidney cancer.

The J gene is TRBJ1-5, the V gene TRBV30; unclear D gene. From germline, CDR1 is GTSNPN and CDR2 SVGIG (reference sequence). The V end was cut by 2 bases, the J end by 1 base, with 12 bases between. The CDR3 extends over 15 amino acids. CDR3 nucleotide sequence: TGTGCCTGGAGTCCAGAGGAGGGAAGCAATCAGCCCCAGCATTTT. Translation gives CAWSPEEGSNQPQHF.

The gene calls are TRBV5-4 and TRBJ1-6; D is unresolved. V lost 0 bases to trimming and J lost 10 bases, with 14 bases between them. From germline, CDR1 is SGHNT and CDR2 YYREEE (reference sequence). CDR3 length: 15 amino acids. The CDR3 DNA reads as TGTGCCAGCAGCTTGGCCACGGGCACGGGGTCACCCCTCCACTTT. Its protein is CASSLATGTGSPLHF.

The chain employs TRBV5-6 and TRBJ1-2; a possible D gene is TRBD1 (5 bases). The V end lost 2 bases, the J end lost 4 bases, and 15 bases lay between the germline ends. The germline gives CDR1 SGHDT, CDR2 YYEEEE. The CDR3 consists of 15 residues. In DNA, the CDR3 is TGTGCCAGCAGCTTAGGAGCAGGGAGGTCCTATGGCTACACCTTC. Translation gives CASSLGAGRSYGYTF.

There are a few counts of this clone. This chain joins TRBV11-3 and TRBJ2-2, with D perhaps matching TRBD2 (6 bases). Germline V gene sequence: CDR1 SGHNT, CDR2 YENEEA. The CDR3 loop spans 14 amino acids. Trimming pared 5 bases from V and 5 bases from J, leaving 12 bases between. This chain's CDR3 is CASSPREQTGELFF. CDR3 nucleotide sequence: TGTGCCAGCAGCCCCCGGGAGCAGACCGGGGAGCTGTTTTTT.

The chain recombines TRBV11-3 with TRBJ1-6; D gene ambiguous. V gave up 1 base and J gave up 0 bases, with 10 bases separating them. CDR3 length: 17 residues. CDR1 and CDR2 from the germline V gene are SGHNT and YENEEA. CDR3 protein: CASSLVAGSSYNSPLHF. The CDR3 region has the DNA TGTGCCAGCAGCTTAGTTGCGGGGTCCTCCTATAATTCACCCCTCCACTTT.

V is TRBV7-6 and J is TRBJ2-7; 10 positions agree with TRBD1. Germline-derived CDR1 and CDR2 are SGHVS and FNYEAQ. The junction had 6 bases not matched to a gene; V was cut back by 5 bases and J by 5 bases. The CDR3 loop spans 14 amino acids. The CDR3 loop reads CASSPKGQGHEQYF. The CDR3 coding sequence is TGTGCCAGCAGCCCCAAGGGACAGGGGCACGAGCAGTACTTC. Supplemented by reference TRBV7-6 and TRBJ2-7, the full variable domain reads GAGVSQSPRYKVTKRGQDVALRCDPISGHVSLYWYRQALGQGPEFLTYFNYEAQQDKSGLPNDRFSAERPEGSISTLTIQRTEQRDSAMYRCASSPKGQGHEQYFGPGTRLTVT.

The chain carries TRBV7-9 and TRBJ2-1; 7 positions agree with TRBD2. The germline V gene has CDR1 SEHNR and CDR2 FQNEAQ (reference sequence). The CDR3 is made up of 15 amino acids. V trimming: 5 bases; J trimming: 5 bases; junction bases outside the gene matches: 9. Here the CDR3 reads CASSRLAVTNNEQFF. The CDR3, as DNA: TGTGCCAGCAGCCGTCTAGCGGTAACGAACAATGAGCAGTTCTTC.

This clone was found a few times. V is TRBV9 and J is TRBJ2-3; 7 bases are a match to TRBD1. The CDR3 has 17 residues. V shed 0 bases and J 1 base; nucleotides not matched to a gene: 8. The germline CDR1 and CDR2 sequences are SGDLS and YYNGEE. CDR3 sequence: CASSVGSQGLRTDTQYF. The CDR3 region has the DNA TGTGCCAGCAGCGTAGGCTCACAGGGGCTCCGCACAGATACGCAGTATTTT. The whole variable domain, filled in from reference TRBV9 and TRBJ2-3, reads DSGVTQTPKHLITATGQRVTLRCSPRSGDLSVYWYQQSLDQGLQFLIQYYNGEERAKGNILERFSAQQFPDLHSELNLSSLELGDSALYFCASSVGSQGLRTDTQYFGPGTRLTVL.

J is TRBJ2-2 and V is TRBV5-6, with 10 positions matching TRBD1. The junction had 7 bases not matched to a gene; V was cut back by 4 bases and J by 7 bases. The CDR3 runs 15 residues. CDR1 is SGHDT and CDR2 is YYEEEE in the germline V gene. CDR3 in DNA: TGTGCCAGCAGCACCGGGACAGGGGTGGGCGGGGAGCTGTTTTTT. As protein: CASSTGTGVGGELFF.

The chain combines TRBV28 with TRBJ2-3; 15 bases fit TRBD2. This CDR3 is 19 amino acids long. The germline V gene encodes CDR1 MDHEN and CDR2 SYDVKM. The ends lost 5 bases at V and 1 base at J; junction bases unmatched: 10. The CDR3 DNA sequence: TGTGCCAGCAGTCCCACGGGACTAGCGGGGGGCCGGGGCACAGATACGCAGTATTTT. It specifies CASSPTGLAGGRGTDTQYF.

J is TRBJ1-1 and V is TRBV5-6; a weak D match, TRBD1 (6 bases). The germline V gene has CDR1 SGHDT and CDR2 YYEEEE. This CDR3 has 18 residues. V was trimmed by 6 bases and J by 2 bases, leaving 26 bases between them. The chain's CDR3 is CASKRAPGGLQGNTEAFF. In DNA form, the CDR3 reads TGTGCCAGCAAGAGAGCGCCCGGAGGCTTACAGGGTAACACTGAAGCTTTCTTT.